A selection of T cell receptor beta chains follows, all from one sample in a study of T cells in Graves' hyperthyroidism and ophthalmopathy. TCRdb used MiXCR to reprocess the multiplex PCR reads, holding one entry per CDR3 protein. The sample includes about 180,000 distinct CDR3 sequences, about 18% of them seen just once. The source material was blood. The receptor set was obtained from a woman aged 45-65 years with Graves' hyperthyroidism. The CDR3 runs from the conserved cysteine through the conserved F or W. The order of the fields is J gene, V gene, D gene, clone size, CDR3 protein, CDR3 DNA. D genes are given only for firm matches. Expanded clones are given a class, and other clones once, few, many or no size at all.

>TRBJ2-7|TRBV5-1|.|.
CASSVDSSSLYEQYF
TGCGCCAGCAGCGTGGACTCATCCTCCCTATACGAGCAGTACTTC
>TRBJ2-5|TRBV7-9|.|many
CASSLWVGQETQYF
TGTGCCAGCAGCTTATGGGTGGGGCAAGAGACCCAGTACTTC
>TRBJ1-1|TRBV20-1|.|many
CSARNQFEAFF
TGCAGTGCTAGAAATCAGTTTGAAGCTTTCTTT
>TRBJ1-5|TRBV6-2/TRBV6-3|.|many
CASHEGSNQPQHF
TGTGCCAGCCATGAGGGGAGCAATCAGCCCCAGCATTTT
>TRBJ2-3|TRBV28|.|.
CASSSPRSRTRDTQYF
TGTGCCAGCAGTTCCCCACGCAGCAGGACCAGAGATACGCAGTATTTT
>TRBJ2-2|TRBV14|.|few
CASSHQGNLNTGELFF
TGTGCCAGCAGCCATCAGGGTAACCTGAACACCGGGGAGCTGTTTTTT
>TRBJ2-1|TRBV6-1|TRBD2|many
CASSYLRTSGHEQFF
TGTGCCAGCAGTTACCTTAGGACTAGCGGACATGAGCAGTTCTTC
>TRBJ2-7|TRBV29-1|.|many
CSVRDVGEQYF
TGCAGCGTTCGGGACGTCGGGGAGCAGTACTTC
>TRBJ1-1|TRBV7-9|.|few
CASSPTDGLWTLGAFF
TGTGCCAGCAGCCCCACCGACGGTTTGTGGACCCTAGGAGCTTTCTTT
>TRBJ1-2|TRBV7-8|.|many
CASSPGQYLGYTF
TGTGCCAGCAGCCCCGGACAGTATTTGGGCTACACCTTC
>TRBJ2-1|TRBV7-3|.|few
CASSPQDVGPSEQFF
TGTGCCAGCAGCCCCCAGGACGTTGGCCCTTCTGAGCAGTTCTTC
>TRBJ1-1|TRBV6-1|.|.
CASTQFGANTEAFF
TGTGCCAGCACACAATTCGGGGCGAACACTGAAGCTTTCTTT
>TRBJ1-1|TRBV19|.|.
CASSQRGNTEAFF
TGTGCCAGTAGTCAGAGAGGGAACACTGAAGCTTTCTTT